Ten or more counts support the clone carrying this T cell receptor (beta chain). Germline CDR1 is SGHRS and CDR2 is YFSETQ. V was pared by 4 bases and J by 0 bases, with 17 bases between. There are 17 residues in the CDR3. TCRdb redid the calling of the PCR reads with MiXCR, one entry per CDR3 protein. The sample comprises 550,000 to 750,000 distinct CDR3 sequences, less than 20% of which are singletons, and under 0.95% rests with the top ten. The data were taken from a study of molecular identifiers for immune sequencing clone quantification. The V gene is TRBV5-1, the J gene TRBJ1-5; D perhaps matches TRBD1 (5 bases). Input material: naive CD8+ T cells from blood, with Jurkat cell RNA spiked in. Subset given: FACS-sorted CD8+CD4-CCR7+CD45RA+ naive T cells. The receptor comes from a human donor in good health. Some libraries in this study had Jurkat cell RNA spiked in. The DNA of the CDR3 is TGCGCCAGCAGCCCGGGACCGACTACATATAGCAATCAGCCCCAGCATTTT. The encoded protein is CASSPGPTTYSNQPQHF.